A selection of T cell receptor beta chains follows, all from one sample in a study of shared clonotypes between healthy human individuals. TCRdb keeps only in-frame clones here, not all; method: immunoSEQ multiplex PCR. The sample includes millions of clones, about 95% seen only once; the top ten take 0.1% to 0.15%. Sequencing was carried out using naive CD4+ T cells sorted from blood. The receptors originated from a man younger than 35 in good health. CDR3s include the opening cysteine and the closing phenylalanine or tryptophan. A D gene is named only where the DNA matches it firmly. The size field is filled for only some rows; it gives once, few, many or a size class.

j_call	v_call	d_call	cdr3_length	clone_size	cdr3_aa	cdr3_nt
TRBJ1-1	TRBV11-2	TRBD1	16	-	CASDKQGAKMNTEAFF	TGTGCCAGCGACAAACAGGGGGCGAAAATGAACACTGAAGCTTTCTTT
TRBJ1-5	TRBV28	-	15	-	CASSLVAGNNQPQHF	TGTGCCAGCAGTTTGGTGGCAGGAAATAATCAGCCCCAGCATTTT
TRBJ1-2	TRBV2	-	16	-	CASEEEQAILLYGYTF	TGTGCCAGCGAAGAAGAGCAAGCCATACTCCTTTATGGCTACACCTTC
TRBJ1-5	TRBV9	-	13	-	CASSERGEQPQHF	TGTGCCAGCAGCGAACGCGGGGAACAGCCCCAGCATTTT
TRBJ2-7	TRBV28	TRBD1	13	once	CASDSGQTYEQYF	TGTGCCAGCGACTCGGGACAGACCTACGAGCAGTACTTC
TRBJ2-3	TRBV4-1	-	16	-	CASSQEAPDGTDTQYF	TGCGCCAGCAGCCAAGAAGCCCCTGACGGCACAGATACGCAGTATTTT
TRBJ2-3	TRBV5-1	TRBD2	16	-	CASSLRTSGNTDTQYF	TGCGCCAGCAGCTTGCGGACTAGCGGGAACACAGATACGCAGTATTTT
TRBJ1-6	TRBV28	-	17	-	CASSLLEGKSYNSPLHF	TGTGCCAGCAGTTTATTGGAGGGAAAATCCTATAATTCACCCCTCCACTTT
TRBJ1-2	TRBV7-2	-	16	-	CASSLSERRLLHGYTF	TGTGCCAGCAGCCTATCGGAACGACGACTCCTCCATGGCTACACCTTC
TRBJ2-3	TRBV29-1	TRBD1	15	-	CSVVGTGGGTDTQYF	TGCAGCGTTGTCGGGACAGGGGGTGGCACAGATACGCAGTATTTT
TRBJ2-1	TRBV28	-	14	-	CASSLPDRYNEQFF	TGTGCCAGCAGTCTCCCCGACCGATACAATGAGCAGTTCTTC
TRBJ1-3	TRBV5-1	-	14	-	CASSPTPGHNTIYF	TGCGCCAGCAGCCCTACCCCGGGACACAACACCATATATTTT
TRBJ1-1	TRBV6-5	-	14	-	CASSGMMGLTEAFF	TGTGCCAGCAGTGGGATGATGGGGCTCACTGAAGCTTTCTTT
TRBJ1-2	TRBV6-5	-	12	-	CASSSLGIGYTF	TGTGCCAGCAGTTCATTAGGGATTGGCTACACCTTC
TRBJ1-1	TRBV5-1	-	13	-	CASSLRGGTEAFF	TGCGCCAGCAGCTTGAGAGGGGGCACTGAAGCTTTCTTT
TRBJ1-6	TRBV6-5	-	14	-	CASSYGTFNSPLHF	TGTGCCAGCAGTTACGGGACCTTTAATTCACCCCTCCACTTT
TRBJ1-5	TRBV4-1	-	14	-	CASSLPGGYQPQHF	TGCGCCAGCAGCCTACCCGGGGGTTATCAGCCCCAGCATTTT
TRBJ2-1	TRBV11-1	-	17	once	CASSLVSAGPYYNEQFF	TGTGCCAGCAGCTTAGTTTCCGCGGGGCCGTACTACAATGAGCAGTTCTTC
TRBJ1-1	TRBV7-9	TRBD1	12	-	CASSFDRDKAFF	TGTGCCAGCAGTTTTGACAGGGACAAAGCTTTCTTT
TRBJ2-1	TRBV2	-	12	-	CASAAGYNEQFF	TGTGCCAGCGCGGCGGGCTACAATGAGCAGTTCTTC
TRBJ2-1	TRBV19	TRBD1	14	-	CASSIEGRGNEQFF	TGTGCCAGTAGTATAGAGGGCAGGGGGAATGAGCAGTTCTTC
TRBJ2-2	TRBV6-5	TRBD2	16	-	CASSYTGLAGAGELFF	TGTGCCAGCAGTTACACAGGACTAGCGGGAGCCGGGGAGCTGTTTTTT
TRBJ1-2	TRBV19	-	12	-	CASSPSYDGYTF	TGTGCCAGTAGTCCTTCGTACGATGGCTACACCTTC
TRBJ1-6	TRBV4-3	-	16	-	CASSQDFSGAGSPLHF	TGCGCCAGCAGCCAAGATTTTTCAGGGGCTGGGTCACCCCTCCACTTT